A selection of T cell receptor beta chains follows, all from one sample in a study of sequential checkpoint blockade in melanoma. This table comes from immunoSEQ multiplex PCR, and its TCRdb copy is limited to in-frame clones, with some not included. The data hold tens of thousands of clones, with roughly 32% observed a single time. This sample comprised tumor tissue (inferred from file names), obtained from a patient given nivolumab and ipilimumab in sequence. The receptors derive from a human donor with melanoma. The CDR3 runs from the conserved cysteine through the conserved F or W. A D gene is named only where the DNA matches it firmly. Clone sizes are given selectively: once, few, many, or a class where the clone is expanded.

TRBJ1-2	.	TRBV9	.	CASTPRGVGYGYTF	TGTGCCAGCACCCCCCGCGGGGTTGGCTATGGCTACACCTTC
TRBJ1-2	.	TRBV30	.	CAWKEGVDGYTF	TGTGCCTGGAAAGAAGGGGTCGATGGCTACACCTTC
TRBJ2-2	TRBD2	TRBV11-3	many	CASSLSGGLAGELFF	TGTGCCAGCAGCTTATCGGGAGGGTTGGCCGGGGAGCTGTTTTTT
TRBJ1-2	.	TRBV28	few	CAIQLGGSNYGYTF	TGTGCCATCCAACTGGGGGGCTCAAACTATGGCTACACCTTC
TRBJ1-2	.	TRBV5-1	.	CASSFLPTDYGYTF	TGCGCCAGCAGCTTCTTGCCGACAGACTATGGCTACACCTTC
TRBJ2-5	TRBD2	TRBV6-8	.	CASSYTSGRAQETQYF	TGTGCCAGCAGTTACACTAGCGGGAGGGCCCAAGAGACCCAGTACTTC
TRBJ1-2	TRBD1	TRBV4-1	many	CASSLRTGDPANYGYTF	TGCGCCAGCAGCCTAAGAACAGGGGACCCCGCTAACTATGGCTACACCTTC
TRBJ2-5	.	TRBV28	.	CASSTGTRRETQYF	TGTGCCAGCAGCACCGGGACACGGAGGGAGACCCAGTACTTC
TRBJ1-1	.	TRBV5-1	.	CASSSQGLTNTEAFF	TGCGCCAGCAGCTCCCAGGGCTTAACTAACACTGAAGCTTTCTTT
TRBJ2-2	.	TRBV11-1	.	CASSTNGYEDGGELFF	TGTGCCAGCAGCACCAACGGGTACGAAGATGGCGGGGAGCTGTTTTTT
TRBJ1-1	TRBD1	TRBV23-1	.	CASSQSPGQGLNTEAFF	TGCGCCAGCAGTCAATCACCGGGACAGGGATTGAACACTGAAGCTTTCTTT
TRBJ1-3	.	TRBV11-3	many	CASSLGGSFSGNTIYF	TGTGCCAGCAGCTTAGGGGGGTCCTTCTCTGGAAACACCATATATTTT
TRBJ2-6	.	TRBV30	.	CAWSYTPASSGANVLTF	TGTGCCTGGAGCTACACTCCGGCTAGCTCTGGGGCCAACGTCCTGACTTTC
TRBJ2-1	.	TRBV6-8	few	CASRLQRTGEGFF	TGTGCCAGCAGGCTACAGCGAACAGGGGAGGGGTTCTTC
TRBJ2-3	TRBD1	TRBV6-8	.	CAIQRTGEVDTQYF	TGTGCCATCCAGAGGACAGGGGAAGTAGATACGCAGTATTTT
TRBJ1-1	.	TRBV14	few	CASSHGGTEAFF	TGTGCCAGCAGCCATGGGGGTACTGAAGCTTTCTTT
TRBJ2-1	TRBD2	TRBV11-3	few	CASSSPWSGRVENEQFF	TGTGCCAGCAGCTCCCCGTGGAGCGGGAGGGTCGAAAATGAGCAGTTCTTC
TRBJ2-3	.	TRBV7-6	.	CASSLGTYTDTQYF	TGTGCCAGCAGCTTAGGCACATACACAGATACGCAGTATTTT
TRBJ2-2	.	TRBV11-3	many	CASSSVSGTGNTGELFF	TGTGCCAGCAGCTCAGTATCCGGGACGGGGAACACCGGGGAGCTGTTTTTT
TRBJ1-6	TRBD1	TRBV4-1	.	CASSQETGGRLHF	TGCGCCAGCAGCCAAGAAACAGGGGGCCGTCTCCACTTT
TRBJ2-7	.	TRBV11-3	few	CASSPKAGPYEQYF	TGTGCCAGCAGCCCAAAAGCGGGTCCCTACGAGCAGTACTTC
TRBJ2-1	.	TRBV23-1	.	CASSQTPLGRNEQFF	TGCGCCAGCAGCCAAACGCCCTTAGGTAGGAATGAGCAGTTCTTC
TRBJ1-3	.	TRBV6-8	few	CASSLSMNSGSGNTIYF	TGTGCCAGCAGTCTAAGCATGAACAGTGGGTCTGGAAACACCATATATTTT
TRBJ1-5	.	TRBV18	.	CASSPMGRSDKPQHF	TGTGCCAGCTCACCAATGGGACGGAGTGATAAGCCCCAGCATTTT
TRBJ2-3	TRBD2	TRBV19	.	CASSFLAGDRTDTQYF	TGTGCCAGTAGTTTCCTAGCGGGAGACCGCACAGATACGCAGTATTTT
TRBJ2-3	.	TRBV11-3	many	CASSSEAPGDTQYF	TGTGCCAGCAGCTCGGAGGCGCCCGGAGATACGCAGTATTTT
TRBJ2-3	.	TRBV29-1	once	CSVPVDGTDTQYF	TGCAGCGTTCCTGTGGACGGCACAGATACGCAGTATTTT
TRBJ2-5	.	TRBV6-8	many	CATLPTDDPGQETQYF	TGTGCCACCCTGCCAACGGACGACCCGGGCCAAGAGACCCAGTACTTC
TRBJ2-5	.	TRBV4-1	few	CASSRSFFETQYF	TGCGCCAGCAGCCGTAGCTTTTTCGAGACCCAGTACTTC
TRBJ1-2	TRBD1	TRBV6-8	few	CASSYLRDSNYGYTF	TGTGCCAGCAGTTACCTCCGGGACAGCAACTATGGCTACACCTTC
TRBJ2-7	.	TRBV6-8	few	CASSYSQRSYEQYF	TGTGCCAGCAGTTACTCCCAGCGGTCCTACGAGCAGTACTTC
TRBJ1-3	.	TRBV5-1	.	CASSLLPGTPSGNTIYF	TGCGCCAGCAGCTTGCTCCCCGGGACACCCTCTGGAAACACCATATATTTT